The 30 T cell receptor beta chains below all came from one sample that was sequenced in a study of blood T cell repertoires in COVID-19. Profiled with immunoSEQ multiplex PCR; TCRdb holds only in-frame clones, not every one. The sample carries fewer than 300,000 clones, about 89% recorded once. Source material: peripheral blood. The receptors derive from a middle-aged woman who had recovered from COVID-19.

The CDR3 sequence is CASSWRTGMNTEAFF. The CDR3 coding sequence is TGCGCCAGCAGCTGGAGGACAGGGATGAACACTGAAGCTTTCTTT. The chain carries TRBV5-1 and TRBJ1-1; 8 bases agree with TRBD1. Germline V gene data show CDR1 as SGHRS and CDR2 as YFSETQ. The CDR3 runs to 15 residues. V shed 3 bases and J 0 bases; nucleotides not matched to a gene: 4.

J is TRBJ2-7 and V is TRBV6-6; D remains unclear. Trimming took off 6 bases at V and 7 bases at J, with 19 bases between the two ends. This CDR3 comprises 14 residues. The germline V gene has CDR1 MNHNY and CDR2 SVGAGI (reference sequence). The CDR3 DNA reads as TGTGCCAGCAGGGCATCACCTTCACGGGTGGAGCAGTACTTC. Protein sequence: CASRASPSRVEQYF.

The V call is TRBV5-4, the J call TRBJ2-1, with TRBD2 matching 12 bases. The CDR3 is made up of 15 amino acids. J gave up 8 bases and V 5 bases, and 8 bases lay outside the gene matches. Germline V gene sequence: CDR1 SGHNT, CDR2 YYREEE (reference sequence). The CDR3 DNA is TGTGCCAGCAGTTCTCTAGCGGGGGGGCCGCATGAGCAGTTCTTC. Amino acids: CASSSLAGGPHEQFF.

J is TRBJ1-4 and V is TRBV19, with 7 bases aligning to TRBD1. The trim removed 3 bases at V and 2 bases at J, leaving 6 bases unmatched. The CDR3 extends over 16 amino acids. Germline CDR1 LNHDA, CDR2 SQIVND (reference sequence). Written as DNA, the CDR3 is TGTGCCAGTAGTATTAGACAGGGAAGGACTAATGAAAAACTGTTTTTT. Its protein product is CASSIRQGRTNEKLFF.

This clone turned up a few times. V is TRBV19 and J is TRBJ1-2, with unresolved D. Germline V gene lookup returns CDR1 LNHDA and CDR2 SQIVND (reference sequence). V lost 5 bases and J lost 5, with 18 bases in between. The CDR3 consists of 15 residues. CDR3 DNA sequence: TGTGCCAGTAGTTTCCGTGGGCCGGGAGGATATGGCTACACCTTC. Protein sequence: CASSFRGPGGYGYTF.

The chain joins TRBV7-2 to TRBJ2-7; possibly TRBD1 for D (6 bases). The CDR3 is 15 amino acids. V shed 5 bases and J shed 3 bases, with 17 bases lying between them. Germline V gives CDR1 SGHTA, CDR2 FQGNSA. CDR3: CASSDDPGTRYEQYF. The CDR3 DNA sequence: TGTGCCAGCAGCGACGACCCCGGGACACGCTACGAGCAGTACTTC. The full variable domain, completed using reference TRBV7-2 and TRBJ2-7, is GAGVSQSPSNKVTEKGKDVELRCDPISGHTALYWYRQSLGQGLEFLIYFQGNSAPDKSGLPSDRFSAERTGGSVSTLTIQRTQQEDSAVYLCASSDDPGTRYEQYFGPGTRLTVT.

The rearrangement joins TRBV27 to TRBJ2-1, with a weak D call TRBD2 (5 bases). Trimming cost V 9 bases and J 8 bases, with 14 bases left between them. The CDR3 sequence is 12 residues long. The germline gives CDR1 MNHEY, CDR2 SMNVEV (reference sequence). CDR3 sequence: CASRGSPHEQFF. CDR3 nucleotides: TGTGCCAGTAGAGGGTCGCCCCATGAGCAGTTCTTC.

This chain connects TRBV10-3 to TRBJ2-2, with D hard to call. The V gene's germline CDR1 is ENHRY and CDR2 SYGVKD. CDR3 length equals 15 residues. Trimming removed 8 bases from V and 0 bases from J, with 13 bases in between. The CDR3 DNA reads TGTGCCATCTCGGCCAGGTTCGCGAACACCGGGGAGCTGTTTTTT. Its translation is CAISARFANTGELFF.

This chain links TRBV14 with TRBJ1-1; tentatively, D is TRBD1 (6 bases). Germline lookup yields CDR1 SGHDN and CDR2 FVKESK. The V gene lost 4 bases and the J gene lost 0 bases, with 6 bases spanning the gap. This CDR3 is 13 amino acids long. The CDR3 here is CASSRDMNTEAFF. The CDR3 DNA reads TGTGCCAGCAGCCGGGACATGAACACTGAAGCTTTCTTT.

V gene TRBV19 combines with J gene TRBJ1-1, with 11 positions matching TRBD1. The CDR3 has 16 residues. V dropped 3 bases and J dropped 1; count of bases not matched to a gene: 4. Germline CDR1 is LNHDA and CDR2 is SQIVND (reference sequence). CDR3 bases: TGTGCCAGTAGTATGGACAGGGGGCATCGGAACACTGAAGCTTTCTTT. It codes for CASSMDRGHRNTEAFF.

The chain recombines TRBV27 with TRBJ1-1, with D possibly TRBD1 on 5 matching bases. Germline V gene sequence: CDR1 MNHEY, CDR2 SMNVEV (reference sequence). The CDR3 sequence is 13 residues long. The V gene lost 2 bases and the J gene lost 5 bases, with 9 bases spanning the gap. CDR3 loop: CASSLVRATEAFF. The CDR3 region has the DNA TGTGCCAGCAGTTTAGTCAGGGCTACTGAAGCTTTCTTT.

The chain is built from TRBV6-1 and TRBJ2-7, with 10 positions matching TRBD2. The junction had 11 bases not matched to a gene; V was cut back by 0 bases and J by 0 bases. Germline loops: CDR1 MNHNS, CDR2 SASEGT. The CDR3 is made up of 19 amino acids. CDR3 amino acids: CASSEATRPGTSDSYEQYF. Here the CDR3 DNA reads TGTGCCAGCAGTGAAGCGACTCGACCCGGGACTAGCGACTCCTACGAGCAGTACTTC.

There are a few counts of this clone. V is TRBV5-4 and J is TRBJ1-6; D is unresolved. From germline, CDR1 is SGHNT and CDR2 YYREEE (reference sequence). The CDR3 is made up of 15 amino acids. Trimming removed 3 bases from V and 3 bases from J, with 10 bases in between. The CDR3 DNA sequence: TGTGCCAGCAGCTCGACGGGGTACTATAATTCACCCCTCCACTTT. Translated, it gives CASSSTGYYNSPLHF.

In regard to this clone: At one end, the junction sequence differs from germline, possibly due to a read error. This sequence joins TRBV7-7 and TRBJ2-5, with 12 positions matching TRBD2. The CDR3 is 18 residues long. Germline CDR1 SSHAT, CDR2 FNYEAQ (reference sequence). As DNA, the CDR3 is TGTGCTAGCAGCCCCATGATCCCCGGACTAGCGGGGCAAGAGACCCAGTACTTC. It codes for CASSPMIPGLAGQETQYF. Looking up the rest from reference TRBV7-7 and TRBJ2-5 gives the full variable domain: GAGVSQSPRYKVTKRGQDVTLRCDPISSHATLYWYQQALGQGPEFLTYFNYEAQPDKSGLPSDRFSAERPEGSISTLTIQRTEQRDSAMYRCASSPMIPGLAGQETQYFGPGTRLLVL.

The V gene is TRBV19, the J gene TRBJ1-5, with D possibly TRBD1 on 6 matching bases. The germline gives CDR1 LNHDA, CDR2 SQIVND (reference sequence). The CDR3 loop spans 16 amino acids. V lost 6 bases and J 5 bases, leaving 20 bases between the germline ends. The CDR3 here is CASSPRGPGRHQPQHF. The CDR3 coding sequence is TGTGCCAGTAGCCCCAGGGGACCCGGGCGGCATCAGCCCCAGCATTTT.

DNA of the CDR3: TGCGCCAGCAGCCGTAAAGCGGGGGGCGCGAACACCGGGGAGCTGTTTTTT. It yields the protein CASSRKAGGANTGELFF. The chain carries TRBV5-1 and TRBJ2-2, with TRBD2 matching 9 bases. The CDR3 consists of 17 residues. Germline lookup yields CDR1 SGHRS and CDR2 YFSETQ. J was trimmed by 0 bases and V by 4 bases; bases with no gene match: 7.

The rearrangement links TRBV12-5 to TRBJ1-4; possibly TRBD1 for D (5 bases). The CDR3 loop spans 13 amino acids. From germline, CDR1 is LGHNT and CDR2 FRNRAP. Trimming took off 6 bases at V and 10 bases at J, with 15 bases between the two ends. The chain's CDR3 is CASGLSLQGKLFF. In DNA form, the CDR3 reads TGTGCTAGTGGCCTCTCCCTGCAGGGAAAACTGTTTTTT. The whole variable domain, remainder taken from reference TRBV12-5 and TRBJ1-4, is DARVTQTPRHKVTEMGQEVTMRCQPILGHNTVFWYRQTMMQGLELLAYFRNRAPLDDSGMPKDRFSAEMPDATLATLKIQPSEPRDSAVYFCASGLSLQGKLFFGSGTQLSVL.

Concerning this clone: The germline gene is not matched at one end of the junction; a read error may be the cause. This chain joins TRBV7-7 and TRBJ2-5, with D perhaps matching TRBD2 (6 bases). The CDR3 contains 15 residues. CDR1 and CDR2 from the germline V gene are SSHAT and FNYEAQ (reference sequence). In nucleotides, the CDR3 is TGTGCTAGCAGCTTACGACGGGGGTTGAAGGAGACCCAGTACTTC. This codes for CASSLRRGLKETQYF.

The chain recombines TRBV10-3 with TRBJ1-2; D not certain. Trimming took 3 bases from V and 1 from J, leaving 21 bases between them. The CDR3 is 18 amino acids. Germline-derived CDR1 and CDR2 are ENHRY and SYGVKD. The CDR3 loop reads CAISDLWRYRDFNYGYTF. The CDR3 coding sequence is TGTGCCATCAGTGATTTGTGGAGGTACCGGGATTTTAACTATGGCTACACCTTC.

The chain carries TRBV7-2 and TRBJ1-1; D is unresolved. This CDR3 has 13 residues. Germline CDR1 and CDR2: SGHTA and FQGNSA. V lost 6 bases and J 0 bases, leaving 8 bases between the germline ends. The CDR3 DNA reads as TGTGCCAGCAGTGAGGGCTTGAACACTGAAGCTTTCTTT. Translation: CASSEGLNTEAFF.

The chain recombines TRBV2 with TRBJ2-5; D is ambiguous. The germline V gene encodes CDR1 SNHLY and CDR2 FYNNEI. V lost 6 bases, J lost 5 bases, and 4 bases lay in between. This CDR3 contains 10 residues. CDR3 coding DNA: TGTGCCAGCAGGAGGGAGACCCAGTACTTC. Translating it yields CASRRETQYF.

This clone turned up a few times. The rearrangement joins TRBV2 to TRBJ1-5, with 9 bases aligning to TRBD1. CDR1 and CDR2 from the germline V gene are SNHLY and FYNNEI. J was trimmed by 6 bases and V by 4 bases; bases with no gene match: 1. This CDR3 has 13 amino acids. The CDR3, as DNA: TGTGCCAGCAGTGGGACAGGGGCTCAGCCCCAGCATTTT. Residues: CASSGTGAQPQHF.

Ten or more counts support this clone. The V gene is TRBV5-1, the J gene TRBJ1-3; 7 nucleotides align to TRBD1. Losses at the gene ends were 4 bases for V and 2 bases for J; bases not matched to a gene: 15. This CDR3 has 18 amino acids. In germline, CDR1 is SGHRS, CDR2 YFSETQ. The CDR3 bases are TGCGCCAGCAGCCCCCGGCCGGGGCAGGGGGTCACTGGAAACACCATATATTTT. Amino acid sequence: CASSPRPGQGVTGNTIYF.

For the CDR3, the DNA is TGTGCCAGCAGCGTAGAGTGGGGGCCGGGTCGGACGCAGTATTTT. This translates into CASSVEWGPGRTQYF. The J gene is TRBJ2-3, the V gene TRBV9; D perhaps matches TRBD1 (6 bases). Per the germline V gene, CDR1 is SGDLS and CDR2 is YYNGEE. Trimming removed 0 bases at V and 9 bases at J, with 17 bases between. This CDR3 region has 15 residues.

J is TRBJ2-5 and V is TRBV7-7, with 9 bases fitting TRBD2. Germline V gene lookup returns CDR1 SSHAT and CDR2 FNYEAQ (reference sequence). Germline trimming cut 5 bases from V and 5 bases from J; bases unmatched to any gene: 6. CDR3 length equals 14 residues. CDR3 in DNA: TGTGCCAGCAGCAGGGGACTAGCACTGGAGACCCAGTACTTC. Protein: CASSRGLALETQYF.

This sequence joins TRBV4-2 and TRBJ1-5; D perhaps matches TRBD1 (5 bases). This CDR3 comprises 17 residues. The V gene lost 0 bases and the J gene lost 6 bases, with 18 bases spanning the gap. The V gene's germline CDR1 is LGHNA and CDR2 YNFKEQ. The CDR3 loop is CASSQDEGARNGQPQHF. As DNA, the CDR3 is TGTGCCAGCAGCCAAGACGAAGGGGCGAGGAACGGTCAGCCCCAGCATTTT.

The V gene is TRBV21-1, the J gene TRBJ2-7; the table's D call TRBD1 went unverified against the DNA. TRBV21-1 is a pseudogene segment. This CDR3 comprises 14 residues. This CDR3 is CASSKDWQSYEQYF. The CDR3 DNA reads TGTGCCAGCAGCAAAGATTGGCAGTCCTACGAGCAGTACTTC.

This chain uses TRBV7-9 with TRBJ2-5; TRBD2 matches at 10 bases. The germline V gene has CDR1 SEHNR and CDR2 FQNEAQ (reference sequence). This CDR3 has 16 amino acids. V gave up 5 bases and J gave up 1 base; unmatched junction bases: 7. CDR3 loop: CASSRASGGGQETQYF. The CDR3 DNA is TGTGCCAGCAGCCGCGCTAGCGGGGGAGGCCAAGAGACCCAGTACTTC.

V gene TRBV12-5 combines with J gene TRBJ1-4, with 8 bases fitting TRBD1. Germline CDR1 LGHNT, CDR2 FRNRAP. The CDR3 is 15 residues long. The ends lost 6 bases at V and 4 bases at J; junction bases unmatched: 7. CDR3 bases: TGTGCTAGTGGGGATAATACAGGGGGTAATGAAAAACTGTTTTTT. Translating it yields CASGDNTGGNEKLFF.

The chain links TRBV11-3 to TRBJ2-3; D remains ambiguous. V lost 1 base to trimming and J lost 2 bases, with 10 bases between them. Germline-derived CDR1 and CDR2 are SGHNT and YENEEA. This CDR3 spans 15 amino acids. CDR3 loop: CASSLGLDTTDTQYF. The CDR3 region has the DNA TGTGCCAGCAGCTTAGGGCTCGACACCACAGATACGCAGTATTTT.